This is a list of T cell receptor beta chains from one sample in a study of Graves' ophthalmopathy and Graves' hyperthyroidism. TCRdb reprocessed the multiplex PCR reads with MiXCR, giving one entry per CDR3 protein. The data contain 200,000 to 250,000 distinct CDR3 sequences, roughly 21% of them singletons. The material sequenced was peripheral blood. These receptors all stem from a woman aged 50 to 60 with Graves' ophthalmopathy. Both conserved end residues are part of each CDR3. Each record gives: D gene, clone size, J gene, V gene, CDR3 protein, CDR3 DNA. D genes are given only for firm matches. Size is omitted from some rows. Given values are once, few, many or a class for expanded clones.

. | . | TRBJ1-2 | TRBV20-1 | CSASERTHYGYTF | TGCAGTGCTAGTGAGCGTACGCACTATGGCTACACCTTC
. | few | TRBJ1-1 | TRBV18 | CASSPPASGAGTEAFF | TGTGCCAGCTCGCCACCCGCCTCAGGGGCAGGGACTGAAGCTTTCTTT
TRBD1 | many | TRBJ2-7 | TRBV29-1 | CSVKGETGGTYEQYF | TGCAGCGTCAAAGGAGAAACAGGGGGCACCTACGAGCAGTACTTC
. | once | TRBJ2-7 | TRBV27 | CASSKGREQYF | TGTGCCAGCAGTAAGGGGCGGGAGCAGTACTTC
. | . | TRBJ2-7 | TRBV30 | CAWSAGPYEQYF | TGTGCCTGGAGTGCAGGGCCCTACGAGCAGTACTTC
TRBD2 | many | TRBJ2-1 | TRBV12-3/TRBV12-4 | CASSKTSGRPYYNERFF | TGTGCCAGCAGCAAGACTAGCGGGAGACCTTACTACAATGAGCGGTTCTTC
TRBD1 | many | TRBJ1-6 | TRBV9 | CASSPRTGLAPLHF | TGTGCCAGCAGCCCCCGGACAGGGCTGGCACCCCTCCACTTT
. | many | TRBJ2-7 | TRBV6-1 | CASSLDFGDEQYF | TGTGCCAGCAGTCTTGACTTCGGGGACGAGCAGTACTTC
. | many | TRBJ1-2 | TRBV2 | CASMPPNQGSGYTF | TGTGCCAGCATGCCCCCTAACCAGGGATCTGGCTACACCTTC
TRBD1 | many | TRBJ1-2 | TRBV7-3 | CASSSRQGTGYTF | TGTGCCAGCAGTTCCAGACAGGGGACTGGCTACACCTTC
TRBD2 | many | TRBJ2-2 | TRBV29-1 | CSVVPREGATGELFF | TGCAGCGTGGTCCCTCGGGAGGGAGCCACCGGGGAGCTGTTTTTT
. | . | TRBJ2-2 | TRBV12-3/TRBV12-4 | CASTPASYTGELFF | TGTGCCAGCACGCCGGCGAGCTACACCGGGGAGCTGTTTTTT
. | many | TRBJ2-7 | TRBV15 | CATSLGKGLGYEQYF | TGTGCCACCAGCCTGGGGAAGGGATTAGGTTACGAGCAGTACTTC
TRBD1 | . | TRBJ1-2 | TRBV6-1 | CASRQGIEGYTF | TGTGCCAGCAGACAGGGGATTGAAGGCTACACCTTC
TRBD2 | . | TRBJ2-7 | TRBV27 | CASRKAGGGEQYF | TGTGCCAGCAGGAAAGCGGGAGGCGGCGAGCAGTACTTC
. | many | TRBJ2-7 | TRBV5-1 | CASSPIPGMQYF | TGCGCCAGCAGCCCGATTCCGGGGATGCAGTACTTC
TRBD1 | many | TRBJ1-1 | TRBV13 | CASSLADRGRVSNTEAFF | TGTGCCAGCAGCTTGGCGGACAGGGGGCGAGTAAGCAACACTGAAGCTTTCTTT
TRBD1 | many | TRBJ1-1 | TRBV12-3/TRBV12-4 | CASSWGQGFSEAFF | TGTGCCAGCAGCTGGGGACAGGGGTTCTCTGAAGCTTTCTTT
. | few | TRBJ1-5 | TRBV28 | CASTSGTGSNQPQHF | TGTGCCAGCACCTCCGGGACTGGGAGCAATCAGCCCCAGCATTTT
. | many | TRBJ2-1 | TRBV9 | CASSVELPSSYNEQFF | TGTGCCAGCAGCGTGGAATTGCCGAGCTCCTACAATGAGCAGTTCTTC
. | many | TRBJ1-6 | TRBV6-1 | CASFQGHSSYNSPLHF | TGTGCCAGCTTTCAGGGACACAGCTCCTATAATTCACCCCTCCACTTT
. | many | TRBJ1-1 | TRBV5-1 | CASSLALGNTEAFF | TGCGCCAGCAGCTTGGCCTTGGGGAACACTGAAGCTTTCTTT
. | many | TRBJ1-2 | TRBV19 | CASSPQTGLGYTF | TGTGCCAGTAGTCCTCAGACAGGTTTGGGCTACACCTTC
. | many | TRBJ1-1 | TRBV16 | CASSQDRSAEAFF | TGTGCCAGCAGCCAAGACAGGAGCGCTGAAGCTTTCTTT
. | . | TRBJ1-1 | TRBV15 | CATSRDGPKNTEAFF | TGTGCCACCAGCAGAGATGGGCCAAAGAACACTGAAGCTTTCTTT
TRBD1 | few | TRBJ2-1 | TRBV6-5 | CASSYVQGNEQFF | TGTGCCAGCAGTTACGTACAGGGGAATGAGCAGTTCTTC
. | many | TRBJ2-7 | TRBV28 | CASDGARGYEQYF | TGTGCCAGCGATGGAGCTCGGGGCTACGAGCAGTACTTC